Listed below are T cell receptor beta chains from one sample, sequenced in a study of shared T cell receptors in the human thymus. Repertoires were generated with immunoSEQ multiplex PCR, while TCRdb's copy carries only in-frame clones and drops some. Of about 610,000 clones detected, roughly 90% appear once; the ten largest clones hold about 0.01%. This same sample was also part of a study on human thymus T cells.

The sample consisted of thymocytes. Receptor source: a boy under two years old with a congenital heart defect. The CDR3 runs from the conserved cysteine through the conserved F or W. D genes are given only for firm matches. Only some rows state a clone size, as once, few, many or a class for expanded clones.

D: -
V: TRBV5-1
J: TRBJ1-2
size: -
CDR3: CASSLYPDSYGYTF
DNA: TGCGCCAGCAGCTTGTACCCGGACAGCTATGGCTACACCTTC

D: -
V: TRBV27
J: TRBJ2-7
size: -
CDR3: CATRDFKNYEQYF
DNA: TGTGCCACCCGGGACTTCAAAAACTACGAGCAGTACTTC

D: TRBD1
V: TRBV18
J: TRBJ2-7
size: -
CDR3: CASSPRQGPHEQYF
DNA: TGTGCCAGCTCACCCCGACAGGGACCTCACGAGCAGTACTTC

D: TRBD2
V: TRBV9
J: TRBJ2-3
size: -
CDR3: CASSVGSGTTDTQYF
DNA: TGTGCCAGCAGCGTAGGAAGCGGGACTACAGATACGCAGTATTTT

D: -
V: TRBV4-1
J: TRBJ2-3
size: -
CDR3: CASSPRDYRSRTDTQYF
DNA: TGCGCCAGCAGCCCCCGTGACTACCGGTCCCGCACAGATACGCAGTATTTT

D: TRBD2
V: TRBV5-1
J: TRBJ2-1
size: once
CDR3: CASSLVGDYGYNEQFF
DNA: TGCGCCAGCAGCTTGGTAGGGGACTACGGCTACAATGAGCAGTTCTTC

D: -
V: TRBV11-1
J: TRBJ2-5
size: -
CDR3: CASSFEGQTQYF
DNA: TGTGCCAGCAGCTTTGAGGGCCAGACCCAGTACTTC

D: TRBD2
V: TRBV30
J: TRBJ2-2
size: -
CDR3: CAWSREREPTGELFF
DNA: TGTGCCTGGAGTAGGGAGCGGGAGCCCACCGGGGAGCTGTTTTTT

D: -
V: TRBV6-1
J: TRBJ1-1
size: -
CDR3: CASSETKGKGAEAFF
DNA: TGTGCCAGCAGTGAAACAAAGGGAAAGGGGGCTGAAGCTTTCTTT

D: TRBD1
V: TRBV2
J: TRBJ1-1
size: once
CDR3: CASSRTGREAFF
DNA: TGTGCCAGCAGCCGGACAGGGAGAGAAGCTTTCTTT

D: -
V: TRBV7-2
J: TRBJ2-7
size: -
CDR3: CASSPHRDKFSYEQYF
DNA: TGTGCCAGCAGCCCCCACCGGGACAAATTCTCCTACGAGCAGTACTTC

D: TRBD2
V: TRBV11-2
J: TRBJ2-7
size: -
CDR3: CASSRKAGEDYEQYF
DNA: TGTGCCAGCAGCCGGAAGGCGGGGGAGGACTACGAGCAGTACTTC

D: TRBD2
V: TRBV30
J: TRBJ2-3
size: -
CDR3: CACLVKRLAGGDPFTDTQYF
DNA: TGTGCCTGCTTGGTCAAGAGGCTAGCGGGAGGGGACCCATTCACAGATACGCAGTATTTT

D: TRBD2
V: TRBV10-3
J: TRBJ2-1
size: -
CDR3: CATGGRYEQFF
DNA: TGTGCCACCGGGGGGAGATATGAGCAGTTCTTC

D: TRBD1
V: TRBV5-1
J: TRBJ2-7
size: -
CDR3: CASSPTRQGSYEQYF
DNA: TGCGCCAGCAGCCCAACGCGACAGGGCTCCTACGAGCAGTACTTC

D: TRBD1
V: TRBV5-8
J: TRBJ2-7
size: -
CDR3: CASSLVFRDSNYEQYF
DNA: TGTGCCAGCAGCTTGGTTTTCCGGGACAGCAACTACGAGCAGTACTTC

D: -
V: TRBV14
J: TRBJ2-7
size: -
CDR3: CASSQARGNPNEQYF
DNA: TGTGCCAGCAGCCAAGCCAGGGGCAATCCTAACGAGCAGTACTTC

D: TRBD2
V: TRBV27
J: TRBJ2-7
size: -
CDR3: CASSQLGARSGLAGLPLAYEQYF
DNA: TGTGCCAGCAGCCAATTAGGAGCCAGATCGGGACTAGCGGGCCTCCCATTGGCCTACGAGCAGTACTTC

D: -
V: TRBV27
J: TRBJ1-2
size: -
CDR3: CASSLSRTEYGYTF
DNA: TGTGCCAGCAGTTTATCGAGGACAGAATATGGCTACACCTTC

D: TRBD1
V: TRBV6-5
J: TRBJ2-7
size: once
CDR3: CASSWGQGESYEQYF
DNA: TGTGCCAGCAGTTGGGGACAGGGGGAGTCCTACGAGCAGTACTTC

D: TRBD2
V: TRBV10-3
J: TRBJ2-7
size: -
CDR3: CAPPRREAGVHEQYF
DNA: TGTGCCCCGCCTAGGAGGGAGGCGGGAGTCCACGAGCAGTACTTC

D: TRBD1
V: TRBV15
J: TRBJ2-5
size: few
CDR3: CATSRSRDSIQETQYF
DNA: TGTGCCACCAGCAGATCCCGGGACAGCATACAAGAGACCCAGTACTTC